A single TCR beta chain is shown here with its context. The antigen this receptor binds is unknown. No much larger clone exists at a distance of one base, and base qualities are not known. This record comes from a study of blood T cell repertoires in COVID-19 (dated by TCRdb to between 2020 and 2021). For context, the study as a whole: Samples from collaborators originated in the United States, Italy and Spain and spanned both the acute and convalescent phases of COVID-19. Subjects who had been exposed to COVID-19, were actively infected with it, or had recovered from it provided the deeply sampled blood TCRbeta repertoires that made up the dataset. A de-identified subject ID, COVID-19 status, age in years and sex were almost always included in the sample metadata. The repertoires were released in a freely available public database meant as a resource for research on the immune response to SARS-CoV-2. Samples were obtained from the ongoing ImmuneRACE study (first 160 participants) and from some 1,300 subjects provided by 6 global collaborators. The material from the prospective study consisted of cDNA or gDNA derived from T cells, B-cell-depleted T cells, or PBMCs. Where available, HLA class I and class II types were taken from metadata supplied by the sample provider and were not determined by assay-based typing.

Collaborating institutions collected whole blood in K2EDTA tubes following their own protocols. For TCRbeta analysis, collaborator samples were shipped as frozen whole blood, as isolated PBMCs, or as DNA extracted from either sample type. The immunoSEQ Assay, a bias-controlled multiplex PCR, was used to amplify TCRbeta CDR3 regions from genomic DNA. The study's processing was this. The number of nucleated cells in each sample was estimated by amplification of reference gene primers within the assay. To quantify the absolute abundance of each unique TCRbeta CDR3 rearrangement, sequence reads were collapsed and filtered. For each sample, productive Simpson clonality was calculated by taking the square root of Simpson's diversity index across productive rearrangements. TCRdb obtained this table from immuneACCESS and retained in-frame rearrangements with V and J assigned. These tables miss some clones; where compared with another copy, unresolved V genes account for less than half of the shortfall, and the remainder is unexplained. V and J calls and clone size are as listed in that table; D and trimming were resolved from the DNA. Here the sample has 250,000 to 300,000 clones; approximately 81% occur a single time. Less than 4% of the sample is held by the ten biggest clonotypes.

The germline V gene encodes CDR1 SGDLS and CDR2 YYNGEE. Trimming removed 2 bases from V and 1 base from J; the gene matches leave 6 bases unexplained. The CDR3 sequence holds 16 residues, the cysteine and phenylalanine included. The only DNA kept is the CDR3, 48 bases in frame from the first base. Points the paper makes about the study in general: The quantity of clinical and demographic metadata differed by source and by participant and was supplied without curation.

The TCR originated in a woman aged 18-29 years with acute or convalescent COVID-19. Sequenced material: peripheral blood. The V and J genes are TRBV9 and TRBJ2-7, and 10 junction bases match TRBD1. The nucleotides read TGTGCCAGCAGCGTTTCCCCGGGACAGGGGTCCTACGAGCAGTACTTC. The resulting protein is CASSVSPGQGSYEQYF. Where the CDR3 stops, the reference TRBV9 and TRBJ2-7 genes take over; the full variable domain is DSGVTQTPKHLITATGQRVTLRCSPRSGDLSVYWYQQSLDQGLQFLIQYYNGEERAKGNILERFSAQQFPDLHSELNLSSLELGDSALYFCASSVSPGQGSYEQYFGPGTRLTVT.